The 16 T cell receptor beta chains reported below all come from one sample, sequenced in a study of T cells after yellow fever vaccination. TCRdb reprocessed the 5' RACE reads via MiXCR and lists one record per CDR3 protein. The sample carries around 600,000 distinct CDR3 sequences, approximately 13% recorded once. The sample consisted of PBMCs, taken on the day of the yellow fever booster vaccination. Receptor source: a man aged 25 to 40 who received the YFV17D yellow fever vaccine.

This chain connects TRBV6-1 to TRBJ2-3; tentatively, D is TRBD1 or TRBD2 (5 bases each). The CDR3 loop spans 15 amino acids. Germline values: CDR1 MNHNS, CDR2 SASEGT. V lost 6 bases, J lost 7 bases, and 20 bases lay in between. The chain's CDR3 is CASSPSGPSTNTQYF. The CDR3 nucleotides read TGTGCCAGCAGCCCATCGGGGCCCAGCACCAATACGCAGTATTTT.

This clonotype was recorded at least ten times. The rearrangement uses TRBV7-2 and TRBJ2-2, with 8 bases that match TRBD2. There are 15 residues in the CDR3. The germline V gene encodes CDR1 SGHTA and CDR2 FQGNSA. The V segment lost 3 bases and the J segment 1 base; nucleotides outside the gene matches: 1. The CDR3 loop is CASSFTSGNTGELFF. The CDR3 coding sequence is TGTGCCAGCAGCTTCACTAGCGGGAACACCGGGGAGCTGTTTTTT.

In its sample, this clonotype was seen a few times. The chain recombines TRBV6-5 with TRBJ1-2; D call uncertain. Germline assignment: CDR1 MNHEY and CDR2 SVGAGI. V gave up 2 bases and J gave up 4 bases, with 11 bases separating them. The CDR3 is 14 amino acids. This chain's CDR3 is CASSYHGSRYGYTF. In DNA, the CDR3 is TGTGCCAGCAGTTACCATGGTTCACGCTATGGCTACACCTTC.

This clonotype turned up a few times. The chain links TRBV6-2 or TRBV6-3 to TRBJ2-2; possible D gene TRBD1, 7 bases. Germline loops: CDR1 MNHEY, CDR2 SVGEGT. Trimming cost V 6 bases and J 1 base, with 12 bases left between them. The CDR3 runs 15 residues. CDR3 in DNA: TGTGCCAGCAGCGGAGGGGACAGGAACACCGGGGAGCTGTTTTTT. Its protein product is CASSGGDRNTGELFF.

This clonotype occurred many times. The rearrangement joins TRBV5-6 to TRBJ2-7; a possible D gene is TRBD2 (5 bases). The ends were cut back, 4 bases at V and 7 bases at J, with 15 bases in the middle. The germline CDR1 and CDR2 sequences are SGHDT and YYEEEE. The CDR3 contains 13 residues. This CDR3 is CASSPNPRVEQYF. CDR3 nucleotides: TGTGCCAGCAGCCCAAACCCGCGGGTGGAGCAGTACTTC.

The chain combines TRBV4-3 with TRBJ2-1, with D possibly TRBD2 on 5 matching bases. The ends were cut back, 2 bases at V and 5 bases at J, with 13 bases in the middle. Germline CDR1 is LGHNA and CDR2 is YSLEER. The CDR3 is 15 residues long. For the CDR3, the DNA is TGCGCCAGCAGCCAACTGAGCGGCCTTAACAATGAGCAGTTCTTC. This translates into CASSQLSGLNNEQFF.

This clonotype was observed a few times. The chain uses TRBV5-1 and TRBJ1-1; D gene unclear. Germline CDR1 is SGHRS and CDR2 is YFSETQ. The CDR3 is 17 residues long. Trimming cost V 4 bases and J 3 bases, with 22 bases left between them. The DNA of the CDR3 is TGCGCCAGCAGCCGCGAAGGTTTGGGTTCGGAGTACACTGAAGCTTTCTTT. Translating it yields CASSREGLGSEYTEAFF.

This chain joins TRBV7-2 and TRBJ1-1, with D possibly being TRBD1 (5 bases). Germline CDR1 reads SGHTA; CDR2 reads FQGNSA. Trimming left V 5 bases short and J 1 base short, with 11 bases between. The CDR3 has 14 residues. The CDR3 reads CASSVQGQNTEAFF. The CDR3 nucleotides are TGTGCCAGCAGCGTTCAGGGCCAGAACACTGAAGCTTTCTTT. Drawing the rest from reference TRBV7-2 and TRBJ1-1, the complete variable domain is GAGVSQSPSNKVTEKGKDVELRCDPISGHTALYWYRQSLGQGLEFLIYFQGNSAPDKSGLPSDRFSAERTGGSVSTLTIQRTQQEDSAVYLCASSVQGQNTEAFFGQGTRLTVV.

The sample holds a few counts of this clonotype. The V call is TRBV20-1, the J call TRBJ2-3; D is unclear. V was trimmed by 3 bases and J by 10 bases, leaving 11 bases between them. The CDR3 has 11 residues. Germline V gene sequence: CDR1 DFQATT, CDR2 SNEGSKA (reference sequence). CDR3 in amino acids: CSASGGVSQYF. The DNA for the CDR3 is TGCAGTGCTAGTGGCGGAGTGTCGCAGTATTTT.

This clonotype was counted a few times. This rearrangement joins TRBV7-9 to TRBJ2-5, with D perhaps matching TRBD1 or TRBD2 (5 bases each). The CDR3 extends over 13 amino acids. The V and J ends lost 5 bases and 9 bases respectively, with 16 bases between them. In germline, CDR1 is SEHNR, CDR2 FQNEAQ (reference sequence). The CDR3 DNA reads TGTGCCAGCAGCGGGACCCATCGAGGGGCCCAGTACTTC. Its protein is CASSGTHRGAQYF.

This clonotype has a handful of counts. The chain combines TRBV6-2 or TRBV6-3 with TRBJ1-5; D is undetermined. The V end lost 4 bases, the J end lost 11 bases, and 15 bases lay between the germline ends. This CDR3 spans 13 amino acids. Germline V gives CDR1 MNHEY, CDR2 SVGEGT. CDR3 loop: CASSFGGPTAQHF. CDR3 DNA sequence: TGTGCCAGCAGTTTCGGTGGCCCGACGGCCCAGCATTTT.

CDR3 residues: CSASREGAITDTQYF. As DNA, the CDR3 is TGCAGTGCTAGCCGGGAGGGCGCGATCACAGATACGCAGTATTTT. The rearrangement joins TRBV20-1 to TRBJ2-3; 8 positions agree with TRBD2. Germline V CDR1 and CDR2: DFQATT, SNEGSKA (reference sequence). This CDR3 has 15 residues. Losses at the gene ends were 3 bases for V and 2 bases for J; bases not matched to a gene: 7.

The chain joins TRBV29-1 to TRBJ2-3, with D maybe TRBD1 (6 bases). Germline V gene lookup returns CDR1 SQVTM and CDR2 ANQGSEA. This CDR3 has 12 amino acids. V was cut by 3 bases and J by 6 bases, with 10 bases left in between. Written as DNA, the CDR3 is TGCAGCGTTGATGGGGGCTCGGATACGCAGTATTTT. Translating it yields CSVDGGSDTQYF.

There are a few counts of this clonotype. The chain uses TRBV6-2 or TRBV6-3 and TRBJ2-2, with TRBD2 identical over 8 bases. Germline V gives CDR1 MNHEY, CDR2 SVGEGT. The CDR3 spans 14 residues. V lost 10 bases to trimming and J lost 0 bases; unmatched junction nucleotides: 4. In DNA form, the CDR3 reads TGTGCCACAGTTAGCGGGACGAACACCGGGGAGCTGTTTTTT. It encodes CATVSGTNTGELFF.

This clonotype has more than one count but fewer than ten. V and J are TRBV6-5 and TRBJ1-4, with D hard to call. V was clipped by 1 base and J by 8 bases, with 14 bases between them. CDR3 size: 15 residues. The germline V gene has CDR1 MNHEY and CDR2 SVGAGI. CDR3 loop: CASSYLGGKGEKLFF. The CDR3 region has the DNA TGTGCCAGCAGTTACTTGGGAGGGAAAGGAGAAAAACTGTTTTTT.

This clonotype was seen many times. The CDR3 bases are TGTGCCAGCAGCGTCGAGGCTAGCGGATCTCAGACCCACGAGCAGTACTTC. Translated: CASSVEASGSQTHEQYF. The rearrangement joins TRBV9 to TRBJ2-7; 7 nucleotides match TRBD2. V trimming: 2 bases; J trimming: 5 bases; junction bases outside the gene matches: 16. The CDR3 has 17 amino acids. Per germline, CDR1 SGDLS and CDR2 YYNGEE.